Listed below are T cell receptor beta chains from one sample, sequenced in a study of CD8+ T cells in alopecia areata. Measured with immunoSEQ multiplex PCR; TCRdb has only the in-frame clones, and not every one. The repertoire holds about 64,000 clones, with 35% to 55% as singletons. The specimen comprised CD8+ T cells sorted from blood, sampled between weeks 36 and 40, from a patient treated with tofacitinib. All receptors come from a human donor with alopecia areata. CDR3s include the opening cysteine and the closing phenylalanine or tryptophan. The order of the fields is V gene, J gene, D gene, clone size, CDR3 DNA, CDR3 protein. The D gene is left open where the match is weak. Clone size appears in some rows only: once, few, many, or a class for an expanded clone.

TRBV25-1	TRBJ1-4	TRBD1	NA	TGTGCCAGCAGTCTGGGACAGATAAATGAAAAACTGTTTTTT	CASSLGQINEKLFF
TRBV13	TRBJ1-5	NA	few	TGTGCCAGCAGCTTAGGTCGCAGTAGCAATCAGCCCCAGCATTTT	CASSLGRSSNQPQHF
TRBV7-8	TRBJ2-3	NA	few	TGTGCCAGCAGCTTAGTCTTTGAAGATACGCAGTATTTT	CASSLVFEDTQYF
TRBV7-9	TRBJ2-3	TRBD2	few	TGTGCCAGCAGCGACCAGCCTATGGCGGGAGGCACAGATACGCAGTATTTT	CASSDQPMAGGTDTQYF
TRBV29-1	TRBJ1-2	NA	few	TGCAGCGTTGAAACGGGGGTAACCATCTATGGCTACACCTTC	CSVETGVTIYGYTF
TRBV29-1	TRBJ1-2	NA	few	TGCAGCGTTGAAGGTCCCGGGTCTCACCATGGCTACACCTTC	CSVEGPGSHHGYTF
TRBV2	TRBJ2-2	NA	NA	TGTGCCAGCAGAGAATCTAGCACCGGGGAGCTGTTTTTT	CASRESSTGELFF
TRBV29-1	TRBJ2-2	TRBD2	NA	TGCATTTGTGGGGACTACATCGGGGAGCTGTTTTTT	CICGDYIGELFF
TRBV9	TRBJ2-7	NA	few	TGTGCCAGCAGCTCCCTCAGGGACACCGACGAGCAGTACTTC	CASSSLRDTDEQYF
TRBV7-9	TRBJ2-5	NA	NA	TGTGCCAGCAGCCCGTGGGACCGAGAGACCCAGTACTTC	CASSPWDRETQYF
TRBV4-1	TRBJ2-3	NA	NA	TGCGCCAGCAGCTCCCGGGAGCTCACCCGCACAGATACGCAGTATTTT	CASSSRELTRTDTQYF
TRBV4-1	TRBJ2-7	TRBD1	few	TGCGCCAGCAGCCAGGTACCGGGACAGGGTTTCTACGAGCAGTACTTC	CASSQVPGQGFYEQYF
TRBV5-6	TRBJ1-5	NA	NA	TGTGCCAGCAGCTATCAAGGGAGTCAGCCCCAGCATTTT	CASSYQGSQPQHF